The 32 T cell receptor beta chains in this list originate from one sample, sequenced in a study of molecular identifiers for immune sequencing clone quantification. TCRdb passed the PCR reads through MiXCR, listing each CDR3 protein once. The sample contains 550,000 to 750,000 distinct CDR3 sequences, just under 20% of which appear only once. Sequenced sample: naive CD8+ T cells from blood, with Jurkat cell RNA spiked in. Regarding subset: FACS-sorted CD8+CD4-CCR7+CD45RA+ naive T cells. The receptors stem from a human donor in good health. Some libraries in this study had Jurkat cell RNA spiked in.

Comment on this clonotype: It may be a read error: a sequence one base away is much more abundant. The CDR3 nucleotides are TGTGCCGGCAGTGGATGGCGGGAAGGCTACGAGCAGTACTTC. Amino acid sequence: CAGSGWREGYEQYF. This chain joins TRBV25-1 and TRBJ2-7, with D perhaps matching TRBD2 (6 bases). The CDR3 covers 14 residues. CDR1 MGHDK and CDR2 SYGVNS come from the germline V gene.

This clonotype showed up just a few times. One end of the junction is discordant with germline, which a read error may explain. The rearrangement joins TRBV7-7 to TRBJ2-3; 9 bases match TRBD1. This CDR3 is 15 amino acids long. Germline V gene sequence: CDR1 SSHAT, CDR2 FNYEAQ (reference sequence). CDR3: CASSLGDRVTDTQYF. Here the CDR3 DNA reads TGTGCTAGCAGCTTAGGGGACAGGGTTACAGATACGCAGTATTTT.

Remarks on this clonotype: One end of the junction fails to match germline, which may point to a read error. The rearrangement links TRBV5-1 to TRBJ2-6; D is unclear. This CDR3 contains 15 residues. The germline V gene encodes CDR1 SGHRS and CDR2 YFSETQ. DNA of the CDR3: TGCGCCAGCTGCTTAAAGGGATCTGGGGCCAACGTCCTGACTTTC. This encodes CASCLKGSGANVLTF.

This clonotype was observed a few times. Given the absence of the conserved phenylalanine or tryptophan at the CDR3 end, a read error is likely. The rearrangement joins TRBV29-1 to TRBJ1-3; D is undetermined. The CDR3 length is 13 residues. The V end lost 1 base, the J end lost 3 bases, and 7 bases lay between the germline ends. Germline lookup yields CDR1 SQVTM and CDR2 ANQGSEA. For the CDR3, the DNA is TGCAGCGTTGAAGTCCAGGATGGAAACACCATATATCTT. It encodes CSVEVQDGNTIYL.

The chain recombines TRBV20-1 with TRBJ2-7, with 14 bases identical to TRBD2. Germline CDR1 reads DFQATT; CDR2 reads SNEGSKA (reference sequence). The CDR3 sequence is 18 residues long. V shed 1 base and J 5 bases; nucleotides not matched to a gene: 13. CDR3 residues: CSARAPGTSGSVLDEQYF. The CDR3 region has the DNA TGCAGTGCTAGAGCACCCGGGACTAGCGGGAGTGTATTGGACGAGCAGTACTTC.

The chain has TRBV27 and TRBJ2-3; D remains unclear. Per the germline V gene, CDR1 is MNHEY and CDR2 is SMNVEV (reference sequence). Trimming removed 3 bases at V and 1 base at J, with 14 bases between. CDR3 length equals 16 residues. CDR3 bases: TGTGCCAGCAGTTTGCCGATGGCGGAGCGCACAGATACGCAGTATTTT. Its protein product is CASSLPMAERTDTQYF.

This chain links TRBV12-3 or TRBV12-4 with TRBJ1-1; a possible D gene is TRBD1 (5 bases). V was pared by 7 bases and J by 4 bases, with 13 bases between. CDR3 length: 13 residues. The CDR3 nucleotides are TGTGCCAGCACGGGGGTATTGCTCACTGAAGCTTTCTTT. Translating gives CASTGVLLTEAFF.

There are many counts of this clonotype. V is TRBV9 and J is TRBJ2-3; 7 nucleotides agree with TRBD2. Germline CDR1 SGDLS, CDR2 YYNGEE. The ends lost 4 bases at V and 3 bases at J; junction bases unmatched: 8. CDR3 length equals 15 residues. CDR3: CASSPWDYQTDTQYF. The CDR3 DNA is TGTGCCAGCAGCCCCTGGGACTATCAGACAGATACGCAGTATTTT.

CDR3 sequence (DNA): TGTGCCAGCAGCTCCTATGAGCCGGCAGATACGCAGTATTTT. Protein product: CASSSYEPADTQYF. The gene calls are TRBV11-3 and TRBJ2-3; D uncertain. V gave up 4 bases and J gave up 4 bases, with 12 bases separating them. Germline assignment: CDR1 SGHNT and CDR2 YENEEA. The CDR3 length is 14 residues.

In its sample, this clonotype was seen many times. V gene TRBV19 combines with J gene TRBJ2-7; unclear D gene. Trimming shortened V by 4 bases and J by 6 bases, and 10 bases separated the two germline ends. CDR3 length equals 12 residues. Germline V gene data show CDR1 as LNHDA and CDR2 as SQIVND (reference sequence). As DNA, the CDR3 is TGTGCCAGTAGTAAATCGTCGGGCGAGCAGTACTTC. Amino acid sequence: CASSKSSGEQYF.

This clonotype was observed many times. V and J are TRBV7-7 and TRBJ2-2; D may be TRBD1 (6 bases). The germline V gene encodes CDR1 SSHAT and CDR2 FNYEAQ (reference sequence). V gave up 1 base and J gave up 1 base, with 16 bases separating them. The CDR3 runs 18 residues. The DNA of the CDR3 is TGTGCCAGCAGCTTAGAGGTCGCCGGGACAATGAACACCGGGGAGCTGTTTTTT. It encodes CASSLEVAGTMNTGELFF.

J is TRBJ2-3 and V is TRBV10-3; D is unclear. Trimming took off 3 bases at V and 1 base at J, with 5 bases between the two ends. The V gene's germline CDR1 is ENHRY and CDR2 SYGVKD. CDR3 length equals 13 residues. The chain's CDR3 is CAISDEGTDTQYF. CDR3 nucleotide sequence: TGTGCCATCAGTGATGAGGGCACAGATACGCAGTATTTT.

The CDR3, as DNA: TGTGCCAGCAGCCCCGGGACAGGAGCTACAGATACGCAGTATTTT. It specifies CASSPGTGATDTQYF. V is TRBV7-3 and J is TRBJ2-3, with TRBD1 matching 8 bases. The V gene's germline CDR1 is SGHTA and CDR2 FQGTGA. The CDR3 contains 15 residues. Losses at the gene ends were 5 bases for V and 3 bases for J; bases not matched to a gene: 7.

In the case of this clonotype: This may arise from a read error, as a much more abundant clone is one base away. The chain recombines TRBV24-1 with TRBJ2-2; D perhaps matches TRBD2 (6 bases). The CDR3 totals 13 residues. Germline CDR1 KGHDR, CDR2 SFDVKD. The CDR3 region is CATSDLVSGGLFF. CDR3 nucleotides: TGTGCCACCAGTGATTTGGTGTCCGGGGGGCTGTTTTTT.

Ten or more counts support this clonotype. The chain uses TRBV13 and TRBJ2-3, with 9 bases aligning to TRBD2. CDR3 size: 16 residues. Trimming removed 4 bases from V and 2 bases from J; junction bases left unmatched: 7. Per the germline V gene, CDR1 is PRHDT and CDR2 is FYEKMQ (reference sequence). The chain's CDR3 is CASSSRLADNTDTQYF. The DNA for the CDR3 is TGTGCCAGCAGCTCAAGACTAGCGGATAACACAGATACGCAGTATTTT.

This clonotype came up many times. The rearrangement uses TRBV27 and TRBJ2-6; possible D gene TRBD1, 6 bases. Per germline, CDR1 MNHEY and CDR2 SMNVEV (reference sequence). The CDR3 is made up of 15 amino acids. With 7 bases removed from V and 1 base from J, the gap between germline ends came to 11 bases. The CDR3 here is CASTNRVSGANVLTF. CDR3 bases: TGTGCCAGCACAAACAGGGTTTCTGGGGCCAACGTCCTGACTTTC.

In this sample, this clonotype turned up many times. V is TRBV25-1 and J is TRBJ2-1; no firm D call. The CDR3 has 12 residues. V lost 0 bases and J lost 8, with 5 bases in between. Germline lookup yields CDR1 MGHDK and CDR2 SYGVNS. In DNA form, the CDR3 reads TGTGCCAGCAGTGAATATGCGGATGAGCAGTTCTTC. It translates to CASSEYADEQFF.

On this clonotype: This may come from a read error, since a much larger clone is one base off. The chain couples TRBV27 to TRBJ2-7, with TRBD2 identical over 11 bases. The CDR3 has 13 amino acids. Germline V lookup: CDR1 MNHEY, CDR2 SMNVEV (reference sequence). The CDR3 loop reads CASRPTSGSERYF. The CDR3 coding sequence is TGTGCCAGCAGACCAACTAGCGGGAGCGAGCGGTACTTC.

This clonotype was picked up many times. This CDR3 is CASSLKGGTQYF. The CDR3 nucleotides read TGTGCCAGCAGCTTAAAGGGGGGTACGCAGTATTTT. V usage is TRBV7-6 and J usage is TRBJ2-3, with D perhaps assigned TRBD1 or TRBD2 (6 bases each). V lost 2 bases and J 8 bases, leaving 8 bases between the germline ends. Germline values: CDR1 SGHVS, CDR2 FNYEAQ. This CDR3 contains 12 residues. The whole variable domain, remainder taken from reference TRBV7-6 and TRBJ2-3, is GAGVSQSPRYKVTKRGQDVALRCDPISGHVSLYWYRQALGQGPEFLTYFNYEAQQDKSGLPNDRFSAERPEGSISTLTIQRTEQRDSAMYRCASSLKGGTQYFGPGTRLTVL.

This clonotype was detected ten times or more. This sequence joins TRBV7-8 and TRBJ2-3, with TRBD2 matching over 9 bases. Germline V gene lookup returns CDR1 SGHVS and CDR2 FQNEAQ. This CDR3 region has 17 residues. Trimming took 1 base from V and 7 from J; bases not matched to a gene: 12. CDR3 in amino acids: CASSLVRLAGGPYTQYF. The CDR3 region has the DNA TGTGCCAGCAGCTTAGTACGTCTTGCGGGGGGGCCGTATACGCAGTATTTT. The full variable domain, with the rest looked up from reference TRBV7-8 and TRBJ2-3, is GAGVSQSPRYKVAKRGQDVALRCDPISGHVSLFWYQQALGQGPEFLTYFQNEAQLDKSGLPSDRFFAERPEGSVSTLKIQRTQQEDSAVYLCASSLVRLAGGPYTQYFGPGTRLTVL.

The V call is TRBV4-1, the J call TRBJ2-1, with 13 bases aligning to TRBD2. Germline V CDR1 and CDR2: MGHRA, YSYEKL. V lost 1 base to trimming and J lost 8 bases; unmatched junction nucleotides: 5. The CDR3 is 16 residues long. CDR3 loop: CASSQGTSGSRDEQFF. The CDR3 bases are TGCGCCAGCAGCCAAGGGACTAGCGGGAGTCGAGATGAGCAGTTCTTC.

This clonotype was counted only a few times. The J gene is TRBJ2-1, the V gene TRBV12-3 or TRBV12-4; 12 positions match TRBD2. Trimming at V came to 3 bases and at J to 4 bases, leaving 4 bases not matched to a gene. The CDR3 runs to 16 residues. The CDR3 bases are TGTGCCAGCAGTTTCGCTAGCGGGGGGGCTTACAATGAGCAGTTCTTC. Its translation: CASSFASGGAYNEQFF.

This clonotype was recorded many times. V and J are TRBV7-2 and TRBJ2-1; 14 bases are shared with TRBD2. V dropped 5 bases and J dropped 7; count of bases not matched to a gene: 1. This CDR3 is built from 14 residues. CDR1 and CDR2 (germline): SGHTA, FQGNSA. CDR3 bases: TGTGCCAGCAGCGGGACTAGCGGGAGTAATGAGCAGTTCTTC. It specifies CASSGTSGSNEQFF.

Notes on this clonotype: This may arise from a read error, as a much more abundant clone is one base away. The chain couples TRBV29-1 to TRBJ1-4; no clear D gene. From germline, CDR1 is SQVTM and CDR2 ANQGSEA. The CDR3 extends over 12 amino acids. The chain's CDR3 is CSVWTENERLFF. The DNA of the CDR3 is TGCAGCGTGTGGACCGAGAATGAAAGACTGTTTTTT.

This clonotype was seen more than once but under ten times. The chain combines TRBV14 with TRBJ2-7; no definite D call. The CDR3 is 14 residues long. Germline CDR1 SGHDN, CDR2 FVKESK. Trimming took off 0 bases at V and 2 bases at J, with 8 bases between the two ends. CDR3 protein: CASSQDELAYEQYF. In DNA form, the CDR3 reads TGTGCCAGCAGCCAAGATGAATTGGCCTACGAGCAGTACTTC. The whole variable domain, remainder taken from reference TRBV14 and TRBJ2-7, is EAGVTQFPSHSVIEKGQTVTLRCDPISGHDNLYWYRRVMGKEIKFLLHFVKESKQDESGMPNNRFLAERTGGTYSTLKVQPAELEDSGVYFCASSQDELAYEQYFGPGTRLTVT.

This clonotype was counted a few times. A much larger clone sits a single nucleotide away, making a read error possible. The rearrangement uses TRBV20-1 and TRBJ2-7, with 12 bases identical to TRBD2. Germline V gene data show CDR1 as DFQATT and CDR2 as SNEGSKA (reference sequence). The CDR3 is 14 residues long. For the CDR3, the DNA is TGCAGTGCTGGCTTGGGACTAGCGGGTTACGAGCAGTGCTTC. It specifies CSAGLGLAGYEQCF.

The sample holds many counts of this clonotype. The chain is built from TRBV18 and TRBJ2-2; D may match TRBD1 or TRBD2 (5 bases each). Trimming pared 9 bases from V and 7 bases from J, leaving 15 bases between. Per the germline V gene, CDR1 is KGHSH and CDR2 is LQKENI. The CDR3 is 13 residues long. Written as DNA, the CDR3 is TGTGCCAGTAGTCCCGGGACCAGCGGGGAGCTGTTTTTT. It is translated as CASSPGTSGELFF.

This clonotype was detected a few times. A much larger clone differs by one base, so this may be a read error. J is TRBJ2-6 and V is TRBV5-6; D might be TRBD1 (5 bases). The CDR3 spans 17 residues. Per germline, CDR1 SGHDT and CDR2 YYEEEE. CDR3 sequence: CASSLISGTSGANILTF. CDR3 nucleotide sequence: TGTGCCAGCAGCTTAATTAGTGGCACTTCTGGGGCCAACATCCTGACTTTC.

This clonotype came up many times. This chain joins TRBV7-9 and TRBJ2-5, with TRBD1 as a possible D gene (6 bases). The germline V and J ends were trimmed by 4 bases and 5 bases, with 23 bases remaining between them. This CDR3 has 17 residues. From germline, CDR1 is SEHNR and CDR2 FQNEAQ (reference sequence). Written as DNA, the CDR3 is TGTGCCAGCAGCTGGATACTACAGGGAAGAGGCCACGAGACCCAGTACTTC. Amino acids: CASSWILQGRGHETQYF.

On this clonotype: One end of the junction is discordant with germline, which a read error may explain. This rearrangement joins TRBV6-5 to TRBJ1-4, with a weak D call TRBD1 (6 bases). This CDR3 is 14 amino acids long. CDR1 and CDR2 from the germline V gene are MNHEY and SVGAGI. The CDR3 loop is CATARGHGNEKLVF. CDR3 DNA: TGTGCCACCGCCAGGGGTCACGGTAATGAAAAACTGGTTTTT.

This clonotype has a count of ten or more. The chain combines TRBV2 with TRBJ2-4, with TRBD1 identical over 7 bases. V lost 7 bases, J lost 0 bases, and 9 bases stayed unmatched. The CDR3 spans 16 residues. In germline, CDR1 is SNHLY, CDR2 FYNNEI. For the CDR3, the DNA is TGTGCCAGCATGGGGACAGAGACTTTAGCCAAAAACATTCAGTACTTC. Translated, it gives CASMGTETLAKNIQYF.

This clonotype was seen a single time. A much larger clone differs from this one at a single base, so this may be a read error. The chain combines TRBV6-2 or TRBV6-3 with TRBJ2-1; D remains ambiguous. This CDR3 comprises 10 residues. Germline V gene lookup returns CDR1 MNHEY and CDR2 SVGEGT. The CDR3 spells CVTIGDEQFF. CDR3 sequence (DNA): TGTGTCACTATTGGGGATGAGCAGTTCTTC.